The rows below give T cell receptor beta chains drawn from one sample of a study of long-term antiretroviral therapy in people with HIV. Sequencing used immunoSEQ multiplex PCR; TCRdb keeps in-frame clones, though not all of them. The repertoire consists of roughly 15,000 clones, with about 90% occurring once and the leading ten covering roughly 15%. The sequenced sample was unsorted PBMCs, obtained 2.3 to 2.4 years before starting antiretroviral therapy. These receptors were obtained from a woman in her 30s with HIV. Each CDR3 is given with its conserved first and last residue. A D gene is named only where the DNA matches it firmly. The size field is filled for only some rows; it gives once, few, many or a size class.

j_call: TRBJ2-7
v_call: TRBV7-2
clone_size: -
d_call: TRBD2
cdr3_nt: TGTGCCAGCAGCTTAAGTAGCGGGGGCTACGAGCAGTACTTC
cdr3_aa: CASSLSSGGYEQYF

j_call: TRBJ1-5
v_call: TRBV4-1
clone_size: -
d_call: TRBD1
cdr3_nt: TGCGCCAGCAGCAGCACGACAGGGAACCTCAAGAGCAATCAGCCCCAGCATTTT
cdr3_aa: CASSSTTGNLKSNQPQHF

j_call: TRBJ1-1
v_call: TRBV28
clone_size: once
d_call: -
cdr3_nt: TGTGCCAGCAGTCCGCCGCTAACTGAAGCTTTCTTT
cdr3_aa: CASSPPLTEAFF

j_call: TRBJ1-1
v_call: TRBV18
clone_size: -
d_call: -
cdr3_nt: TGTGCCAGCTCACAAACCCTCCTGCGGGAGAACACTGAAGCTTTCTTT
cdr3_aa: CASSQTLLRENTEAFF

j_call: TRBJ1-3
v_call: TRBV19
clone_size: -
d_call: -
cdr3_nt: TGTGCCAGCAAGACTGGAAACACCATATATTTT
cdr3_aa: CASKTGNTIYF

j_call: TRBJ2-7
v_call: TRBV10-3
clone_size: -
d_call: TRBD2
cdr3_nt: TGTGCCATCAGTGAAAGCGGGGGGGTCTACGAGCAGTACTTC
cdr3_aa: CAISESGGVYEQYF

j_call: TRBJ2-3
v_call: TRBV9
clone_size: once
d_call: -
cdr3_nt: TGTGCCAGCAGCCCCCTCCCCGGGAGCACAGATACGCAGTATTTT
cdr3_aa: CASSPLPGSTDTQYF

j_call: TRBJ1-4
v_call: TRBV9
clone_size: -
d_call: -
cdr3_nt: TGTGCCAGCAGCGTAGGTCTAGTTGGGTGGCAGGCGGGTGGAACTAATGAAAAACTGTTTTTT
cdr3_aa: CASSVGLVGWQAGGTNEKLFF

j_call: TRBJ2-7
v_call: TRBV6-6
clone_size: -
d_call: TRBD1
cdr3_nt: TGTGCCAGCAGTCGCCCCCCGGGACAGGGCCCCTACGAGCAGTACTTC
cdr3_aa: CASSRPPGQGPYEQYF

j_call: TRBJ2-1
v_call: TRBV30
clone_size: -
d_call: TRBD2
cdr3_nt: TGTGCCTGGAGTAAGGTCCTAGCGGGGGCCGTTAGCTCCTACAATGAGCAGTTCTTC
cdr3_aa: CAWSKVLAGAVSSYNEQFF

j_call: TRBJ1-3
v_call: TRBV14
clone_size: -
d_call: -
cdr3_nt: TGTGCCAGCAGCCAACTTGCACTCGGCGGGGACACCATATATTTT
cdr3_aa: CASSQLALGGDTIYF

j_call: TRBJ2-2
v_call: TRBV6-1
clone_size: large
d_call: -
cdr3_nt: TGTGCCAGCAGGGCAGCGTTTAACACCGGGGAGCTGTTTTTT
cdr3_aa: CASRAAFNTGELFF

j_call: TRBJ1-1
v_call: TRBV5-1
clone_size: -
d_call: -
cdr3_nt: TGCGCCAGCAGCTCAACGGGGACATCGTCTTTGAACACTGAAGCTTTCTTT
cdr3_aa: CASSSTGTSSLNTEAFF

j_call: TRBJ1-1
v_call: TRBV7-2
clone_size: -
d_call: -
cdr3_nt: TGTGCCAGCAGCTTAGTGGGTCAGGGGAATATCGCGAACACTGAAGCTTTCTTT
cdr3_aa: CASSLVGQGNIANTEAFF

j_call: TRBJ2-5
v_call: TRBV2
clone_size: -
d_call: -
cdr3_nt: TGTGCCAGTACCAACCGGGACGGTCAAGAGACCCAGTACTTC
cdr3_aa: CASTNRDGQETQYF

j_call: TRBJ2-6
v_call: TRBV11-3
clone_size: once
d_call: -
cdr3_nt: TGTGCCAGCAGCCCCGCCCCGTCCAACGTCCTGACTTTC
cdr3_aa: CASSPAPSNVLTF

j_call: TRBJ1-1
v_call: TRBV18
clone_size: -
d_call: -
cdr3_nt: TGTGCCAGCTCACGATATGAGACTGAAGCTTTCTTT
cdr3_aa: CASSRYETEAFF

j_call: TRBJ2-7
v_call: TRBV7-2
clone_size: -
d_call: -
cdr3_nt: TGTGCCAGCAGCCGATCGCAGGGCGGAAGCGAGCAGTACTTC
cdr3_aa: CASSRSQGGSEQYF

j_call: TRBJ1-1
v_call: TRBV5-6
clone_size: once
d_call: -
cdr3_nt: TGTGCCAGCAGCCGAATGGGCCCGAACACTGAAGCTTTCTTT
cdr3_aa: CASSRMGPNTEAFF

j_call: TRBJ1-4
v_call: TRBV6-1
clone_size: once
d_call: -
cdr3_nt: TGTGCCAGCAGATCGGTCGCGAGGTATGAAAAACTGTTTTTT
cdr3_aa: CASRSVARYEKLFF

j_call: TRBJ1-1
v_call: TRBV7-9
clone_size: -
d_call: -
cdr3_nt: TGTGCCAGCAGCTCAGAGAACACTGAAGCTTTCTTT
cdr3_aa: CASSSENTEAFF

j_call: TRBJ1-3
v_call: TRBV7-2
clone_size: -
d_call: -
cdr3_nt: TGTGCCAGCAGCTTCGGGACTGCCTCTGGAAACACCATATATTTT
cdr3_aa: CASSFGTASGNTIYF

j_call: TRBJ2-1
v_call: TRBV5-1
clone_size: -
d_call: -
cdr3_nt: TGCGCCAGCAGCTTGGGCGTATCCACTAGAGCCCCGAACTATGAGCAGTTCTTC
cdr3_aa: CASSLGVSTRAPNYEQFF

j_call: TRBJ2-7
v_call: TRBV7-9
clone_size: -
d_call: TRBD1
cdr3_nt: TGTGCCAGCAGCGCCACCCTCGGACAGGGGTCCTACGAGCAGTACTTC
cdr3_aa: CASSATLGQGSYEQYF

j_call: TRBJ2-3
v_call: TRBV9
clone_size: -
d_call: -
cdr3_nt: TGTGCCAGCAGCGTATCCGGGACAACTCGGGGAGATACGCAGTATTTT
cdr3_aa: CASSVSGTTRGDTQYF

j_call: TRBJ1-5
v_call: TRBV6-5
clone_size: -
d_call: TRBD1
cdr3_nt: TGTGCCAGCAGTCGATCCGGACAGGGCGGTCAGCCCCAGCATTTT
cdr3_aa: CASSRSGQGGQPQHF

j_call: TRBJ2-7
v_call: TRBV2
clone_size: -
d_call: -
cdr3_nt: TGTGCCAGCAGAGGGGGGGCCTCCTACGAGCAGTACTTC
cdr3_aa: CASRGGASYEQYF

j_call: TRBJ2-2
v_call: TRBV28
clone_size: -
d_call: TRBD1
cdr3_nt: TGTGCCAGCAGTCCGACCCGCCGGACAGGGAACGGGGAGCTGTTTTTT
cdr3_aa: CASSPTRRTGNGELFF

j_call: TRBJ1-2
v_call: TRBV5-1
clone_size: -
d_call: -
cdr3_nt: TGCGCCAGCAGCTTAGATGGACAGTCCTATGGCTACACCTTC
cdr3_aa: CASSLDGQSYGYTF

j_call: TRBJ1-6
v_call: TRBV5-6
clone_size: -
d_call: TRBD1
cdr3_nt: TGTGCCAGCAGCTTCTCGGACAGGCGGCGGGGTACCCTCCACTTT
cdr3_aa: CASSFSDRRRGTLHF

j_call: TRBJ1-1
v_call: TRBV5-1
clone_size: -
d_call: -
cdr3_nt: TGCGCCAGCAGCCCAGAGCGGGGACACCTCACTGAAGCTTTCTTT
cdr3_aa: CASSPERGHLTEAFF

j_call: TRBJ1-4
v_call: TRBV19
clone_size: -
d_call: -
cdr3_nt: TGTGCCAGTACCGAACGCGAAGGGATCCGGACTAATGAAAAACTGTTTTTT
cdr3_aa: CASTEREGIRTNEKLFF

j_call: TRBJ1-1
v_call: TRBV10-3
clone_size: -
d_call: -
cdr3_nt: TGTGCCATCAGTCGGGAAAACCGGAACACTGAAGCTTTCTTT
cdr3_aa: CAISRENRNTEAFF

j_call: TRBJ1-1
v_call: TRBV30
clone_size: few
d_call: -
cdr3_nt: TGTGCCTGGAGTGTAGGGATAGGGCAAGAAGCTTTCTTT
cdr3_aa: CAWSVGIGQEAFF

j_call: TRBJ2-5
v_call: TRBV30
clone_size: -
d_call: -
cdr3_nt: TGTGCCTTGGGGGGACAAGAGACCCAGTACTTC
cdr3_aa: CALGGQETQYF